The rows below give T cell receptor beta chains drawn from one sample of a study of blood T cell repertoires in COVID-19. Assay: immunoSEQ multiplex PCR; the TCRdb copy retains only in-frame clones and omits some. The sample includes roughly 50,000 clones, roughly 90% of them seen just once. The sequenced sample consisted of peripheral blood. These receptors all come from a human donor in a cohort sampled during active COVID-19. Each CDR3 is given with its conserved first and last residue. A D gene is named only where the DNA matches it firmly. Clone size, where shown, is once, few, many, or a class for clones that have expanded.

D: .
length: 12
size: .
V: TRBV30
J: TRBJ1-5
DNA: TGTGCCTGGAGTGCACAGGGTCAGCCCCAGCATTTT
CDR3: CAWSAQGQPQHF

D: .
length: 14
size: .
V: TRBV6-2/TRBV6-3
J: TRBJ1-6
DNA: TGTGCCAGCAGTTACGAGCCGGGGAGCTCACCCCTCCACTTT
CDR3: CASSYEPGSSPLHF

D: .
length: 13
size: .
V: TRBV12-3/TRBV12-4
J: TRBJ2-7
DNA: TGTGCCAGCAGCTCACAGGAAGCCTACGAGCAGTACTTC
CDR3: CASSSQEAYEQYF

D: .
length: 16
size: .
V: TRBV6-4
J: TRBJ2-3
DNA: TGTGCCAGCAGAGCCGTAGGGGGGGCTGGTACAGATACGCAGTATTTT
CDR3: CASRAVGGAGTDTQYF

D: TRBD2
length: 17
size: once
V: TRBV7-2
J: TRBJ2-2
DNA: TGTGCCAGCAGCCAGACTAGCGGGGGGTTAGGGACCGGGGAGCTGTTTTTT
CDR3: CASSQTSGGLGTGELFF

D: TRBD1
length: 18
size: .
V: TRBV4-3
J: TRBJ2-3
DNA: TGCGCCAGCAGCCAAACCCTGGGACAGGGCTTTGGGGTAGATACGCAGTATTTT
CDR3: CASSQTLGQGFGVDTQYF

D: TRBD1
length: 15
size: .
V: TRBV6-6
J: TRBJ1-2
DNA: TGTGCCAGCAGTTATAAGATGGGACAGGGATATTACTACACCTTC
CDR3: CASSYKMGQGYYYTF

D: .
length: 13
size: .
V: TRBV7-2
J: TRBJ2-4
DNA: TGTGCCAGCAGTGTCGAGGGTTGGGACATTCAGTACTTC
CDR3: CASSVEGWDIQYF

D: TRBD1
length: 15
size: .
V: TRBV6-5
J: TRBJ2-7
DNA: TGTGCCAGCAGTTACGGGACAGGGAGCTCCTACGAGCAGTACTTC
CDR3: CASSYGTGSSYEQYF

D: .
length: 16
size: once
V: TRBV7-9
J: TRBJ1-5
DNA: TGTGCCAGCAGCTCAGCCCGGGGAGAGGGAAATCAGCCCCAGCATTTT
CDR3: CASSSARGEGNQPQHF